This TCR beta chain was obtained from a study of blood T cell repertoires in COVID-19. Overall study context: Whether acute or convalescent, the COVID-19 samples came from the United States, Italy and Spain. Sources were T cells, B-cell-depleted T cells, or PBMCs; the material itself was cDNA or gDNA.

This clone was recorded only once. Authors' methods: Cell counts per sample came from amplifying reference gene primers. The assay was immunoSEQ multiplex PCR, and TCRdb's table has in-frame clones only and misses some. The V and J calls and the clone size are those of that table, but D and trimming were determined from the DNA. Here the sample spans some 80,000 clones, around 90% being singletons. V gave up 0 bases and J gave up 3 bases; unmatched junction bases: 6. The length of the CDR3 is 17 residues. Germline CDR1 is LGHNA and CDR2 is YSLEER. The chain combines TRBV4-3 with TRBJ2-1; 9 bases agree with TRBD1. The sample was peripheral blood. This TCR was sampled from a human donor in a cohort sampled during active COVID-19. CDR3: CASSQDIGTGIYNEQFF. The CDR3 DNA sequence: TGCGCCAGCAGCCAAGATATTGGGACAGGGATCTACAATGAGCAGTTCTTC.